Given below is one T cell receptor beta chain in context. Sequencing used immunoSEQ multiplex PCR; TCRdb keeps in-frame clones, though not all of them. The sample has around 250,000 clones; roughly nine tenths are singletons. The CDR3 has 16 residues. The germline V gene has CDR1 SGHVS and CDR2 FNYEAQ. Trimming left V 0 bases short and J 6 bases short, with 15 bases between. The data are from a study of blood T cell repertoires in COVID-19. The genes are TRBV7-6 and TRBJ1-5; D perhaps matches TRBD1 (5 bases). Sequencing used PBMCs or T cells enriched from blood (not recorded which). The TCR comes from a human donor in a cohort exposed to, infected with or recovered from COVID-19 (not recorded which). The donor label of this sample is uncertain. The CDR3 sequence is CASSLARVNPLQPQHF. CDR3 in DNA: TGTGCCAGCAGCTTAGCCAGGGTAAACCCCCTTCAGCCCCAGCATTTT.